Listed below are T cell receptor beta chains from one sample, sequenced in a study of blood T cell repertoires in COVID-19. Repertoires were generated with immunoSEQ multiplex PCR, while TCRdb's copy carries only in-frame clones and drops some. The table records just over 250,000 clones, around 84% of them present only once. What was sequenced was PBMCs or T cells enriched from blood (not recorded which). The source of these receptors is a man aged 25-45 years with acute COVID-19. Both conserved end residues are part of each CDR3. Each record gives: D gene, V gene, J gene, clone size, CDR3 length, CDR3 protein, CDR3 DNA. The D gene is left open where the match is weak. Not all rows give a size; the values are once, few, many and, for expanded clones, a class.

NA	TRBV28	TRBJ2-4	NA	16	CASSFSLAIGKNIQYF	TGTGCCAGCAGTTTTTCGCTAGCGATCGGCAAAAACATTCAGTACTTC
NA	TRBV18	TRBJ1-5	NA	16	CASSPTLGGADQPQHF	TGTGCCAGCTCACCTACGCTCGGGGGGGCGGATCAGCCCCAGCATTTT
TRBD1	TRBV10-3	TRBJ1-1	NA	13	CAITADGTAEAFF	TGTGCCATCACTGCGGATGGGACAGCTGAAGCTTTCTTT
NA	TRBV19	TRBJ1-3	NA	13	CASSTQSGNTIYF	TGTGCCAGTAGTACACAGTCTGGAAACACCATATATTTT
TRBD2	TRBV7-2	TRBJ2-5	NA	16	CASSLGTSGGQETQYF	TGTGCCAGCAGCTTAGGGACTAGCGGGGGGCAAGAGACCCAGTACTTC
NA	TRBV18	TRBJ1-4	once	15	CASSPISPPIGVLFF	TGTGCCAGCTCACCAATCTCCCCCCCCATCGGTGTACTGTTTTTT
TRBD2	TRBV10-2	TRBJ2-1	NA	15	CASRVAGGENNEQFF	TGCGCCAGCAGAGTAGCGGGAGGGGAAAACAATGAGCAGTTCTTC
NA	TRBV6-5	TRBJ1-1	once	12	CASSYSSGKAFF	TGTGCCAGCAGTTACTCTTCGGGGAAAGCTTTCTTT
NA	TRBV5-1	TRBJ1-6	NA	15	CASSFSTEDNSPLHF	TGCGCCAGCAGCTTCTCGACAGAGGATAATTCACCCCTCCACTTT
TRBD2	TRBV27	TRBJ2-2	few	16	CASSLLPGGNTGELFF	TGTGCCAGCAGTTTACTCCCGGGGGGGAACACCGGGGAGCTGTTTTTT
NA	TRBV28	TRBJ1-4	NA	14	CASSPRATNEKLFF	TGTGCCAGCAGCCCCCGCGCAACTAATGAAAAACTGTTTTTT
NA	TRBV19	TRBJ2-5	NA	11	CASSIQKTQYF	TGTGCCAGTAGTATACAGAAGACCCAGTACTTC
NA	TRBV9	TRBJ2-1	NA	14	CASSVVRVGNEQFF	TGTGCCAGCAGCGTAGTGAGGGTAGGCAATGAGCAGTTCTTC
TRBD2	TRBV5-1	TRBJ2-1	NA	16	CASSLGGAGNHNEQFF	TGCGCCAGCAGCTTGGGAGGAGCGGGGAACCACAATGAGCAGTTCTTC
TRBD1	TRBV11-3	TRBJ1-1	once	13	CASSLGDRPEAFF	TGTGCCAGCAGCTTGGGGGACAGACCCGAAGCTTTCTTT
NA	TRBV27	TRBJ2-1	NA	14	CASSFRSTYNEQFF	TGTGCCAGCAGTTTCCGCTCTACGTACAATGAGCAGTTCTTC
NA	TRBV5-8	TRBJ1-1	few	14	CASSLAGTNTEAFF	TGTGCCAGCAGCTTGGCCGGGACAAACACTGAAGCTTTCTTT
NA	TRBV27	TRBJ1-1	NA	14	CASSPAGANTEAFF	TGTGCCAGCAGCCCGGCAGGGGCGAACACTGAAGCTTTCTTT
NA	TRBV7-9	TRBJ1-2	many	15	CASSLLGARRHGYTF	TGTGCCAGCAGCTTATTGGGGGCGAGAAGACATGGCTACACCTTC
TRBD2	TRBV7-9	TRBJ2-1	NA	17	CASSPGLAGGSRNEQFF	TGTGCCAGCAGCCCCGGACTAGCGGGAGGGTCGCGGAATGAGCAGTTCTTC
NA	TRBV10-3	TRBJ2-5	NA	12	CAISAGGETQYF	TGTGCCATCAGTGCCGGGGGAGAGACCCAGTACTTC
NA	TRBV7-9	TRBJ2-3	NA	13	CASSGRLTDTQYF	TGTGCCAGCAGCGGTCGACTTACAGATACGCAGTATTTT
TRBD1	TRBV24-1	TRBJ1-1	NA	14	CATRGTGSNTEAFF	TGTGCCACCAGGGGGACAGGCTCTAACACTGAAGCTTTCTTT
NA	TRBV18	TRBJ1-4	NA	13	CASSPTANEKLFF	TGTGCCAGCTCACCAACGGCTAATGAAAAACTGTTTTTT
TRBD1	TRBV29-1	TRBJ1-2	NA	12	CSGSQGAYGYTF	TGCAGCGGAAGTCAGGGGGCCTATGGCTACACCTTC
NA	TRBV28	TRBJ1-2	NA	15	CASSLVAGPVGGYTF	TGTGCCAGCAGTTTAGTAGCGGGCCCCGTCGGTGGCTACACCTTC
NA	TRBV24-1	TRBJ2-2	NA	16	CATSDSSRGIGGELFF	TGTGCCACCAGTGATTCGTCCAGGGGAATTGGCGGGGAGCTGTTTTTT
TRBD2	TRBV7-9	TRBJ2-1	NA	16	CASSDSESGRGHEQFF	TGTGCCAGCAGCGATTCCGAAAGCGGGAGGGGACATGAGCAGTTCTTC
TRBD2	TRBV29-1	TRBJ2-3	NA	14	CSVVERGVTDTQYF	TGCAGCGTTGTGGAGCGGGGGGTCACAGATACGCAGTATTTT
NA	TRBV9	TRBJ2-3	many	17	CASKPGRSGVDTDTQYF	TGTGCCAGCAAGCCGGGGAGGAGCGGAGTTGACACAGATACGCAGTATTTT
NA	TRBV11-2	TRBJ1-1	NA	14	CASSLVQGRGEAFF	TGTGCCAGCAGCTTAGTTCAGGGTAGGGGGGAAGCTTTCTTT
TRBD1	TRBV5-1	TRBJ2-3	NA	19	CASSFPGQGVRGSTDTQYF	TGCGCCAGCAGCTTCCCGGGACAGGGTGTTCGCGGGAGCACAGATACGCAGTATTTT
TRBD1	TRBV11-2	TRBJ1-2	once	14	CASTDGTGPYGYTF	TGTGCCAGCACCGACGGGACAGGGCCATATGGCTACACCTTC
TRBD1	TRBV4-2	TRBJ2-2	NA	18	CASSQRGRQGADTGELFF	TGTGCCAGCAGCCAACGGGGCCGACAGGGGGCGGACACCGGGGAGCTGTTTTTT
NA	TRBV6-5	TRBJ2-4	NA	12	CASMSVKNIQYF	TGTGCCAGCATGTCGGTCAAAAACATTCAGTACTTC
NA	TRBV9	TRBJ1-3	NA	16	CASSAGDPRSGNTIYF	TGTGCCAGCAGCGCGGGAGACCCCCGGTCTGGAAACACCATATATTTT
TRBD1	TRBV5-1	TRBJ1-2	NA	14	CASSLPRGDYGYTF	TGCGCCAGCAGCTTGCCCAGGGGGGACTATGGCTACACCTTC
NA	TRBV10-3	TRBJ1-1	once	15	CAISDGAVRNTEAFF	TGTGCCATCAGTGATGGGGCGGTGAGGAACACTGAAGCTTTCTTT
NA	TRBV9	TRBJ1-2	NA	11	CASSGEAGYTF	TGTGCCAGCAGCGGGGAGGCGGGCTACACCTTC
NA	TRBV19	TRBJ2-1	NA	14	CASGGEDRWYEQFF	TGTGCCAGTGGGGGGGAAGACAGGTGGTATGAGCAGTTCTTC
NA	TRBV5-1	TRBJ2-3	NA	15	CASSLGVAAADTQYF	TGCGCCAGCAGCTTAGGAGTTGCAGCGGCAGATACGCAGTATTTT
NA	TRBV3-1/TRBV3-2	TRBJ1-5	NA	16	CASSQEEGEGNQPQHF	TGTGCCAGCAGCCAAGAAGAAGGAGAGGGCAATCAGCCCCAGCATTTT
TRBD1	TRBV19	TRBJ2-1	NA	14	CASSSRQGVGTQFF	TGTGCCAGTAGTTCACGACAGGGCGTAGGGACGCAGTTCTTC
TRBD2	TRBV15	TRBJ2-1	NA	17	CATSRDLSGGSYNEQFF	TGTGCCACCAGCAGAGACTTATCGGGAGGCTCCTACAATGAGCAGTTCTTC
NA	TRBV2	TRBJ1-2	few	13	CASSEGPNYGYTF	TGTGCCAGCAGTGAGGGGCCCAACTATGGCTACACCTTC
TRBD2	TRBV24-1	TRBJ2-1	NA	17	CATSDSGLAGEEGEQFF	TGTGCCACCAGTGATTCAGGACTAGCGGGAGAGGAGGGTGAGCAGTTCTTC
TRBD1	TRBV5-1	TRBJ2-5	NA	15	CASGRDRGSEETQYF	TGCGCCAGCGGAAGGGACAGGGGATCAGAGGAGACCCAGTACTTC
NA	TRBV5-1	TRBJ1-4	NA	15	CASSLREGTNEKLFF	TGCGCCAGCAGCTTGCGTGAGGGAACTAATGAAAAACTGTTTTTT
NA	TRBV11-3	TRBJ2-1	NA	19	CASSRMGTWGKEDGDEQFF	TGTGCCAGCAGCAGGATGGGGACTTGGGGGAAAGAGGACGGCGATGAGCAGTTCTTC
TRBD2	TRBV6-4	TRBJ2-3	NA	15	CASSELAGSTDTQYF	TGTGCCAGCAGTGAATTAGCGGGAAGCACAGATACGCAGTATTTT
NA	TRBV19	TRBJ1-5	NA	14	CAAAPSGNNQPQHF	TGTGCCGCTGCGCCATCGGGGAACAATCAGCCCCAGCATTTT
TRBD2	TRBV5-1	TRBJ2-1	NA	16	CASSLLATSGSGEQFF	TGTGCCAGCAGCTTGCTTGCCACTAGCGGGAGTGGTGAGCAGTTCTTC